These T cell receptor beta chains were read from a single sample in a study of cytomegalovirus exposure and HLA in healthy donors. Generated by immunoSEQ multiplex PCR, the TCRdb table keeps only in-frame clones and is missing some. The sample carries roughly 150,000 clones, approximately 80% recorded once. The sequenced sample consisted of PBMCs. The receptors here all came from a middle-aged man in good health and CMV-seronegative. The CDR3 runs from the conserved cysteine through the conserved F or W. The D gene is left open where the match is weak. Clone size is given for some rows only: seen once, a few or many times, or a class if the clone is expanded.

>TRBV4-3|TRBD1|-|TRBJ1-3
CASSQAPGQGMIYF
TGCGCCAGCAGCCAAGCCCCCGGACAGGGAATGATATATTTT
>TRBV4-3|TRBD1|-|TRBJ1-4
CASSPRSGTGNEKLFF
TGCGCCAGCAGCCCACGGTCAGGGACAGGGAATGAAAAACTGTTTTTT
>TRBV4-3|-|-|TRBJ2-3
CASSPTSTDTQYF
TGCGCCAGCAGCCCTACTAGCACAGATACGCAGTATTTT
>TRBV7-6|TRBD2|-|TRBJ2-7
CASSLSPLAGAEQYF
TGTGCCAGCAGCTTATCGCCCCTAGCGGGAGCCGAGCAGTACTTC
>TRBV6-6|TRBD1|-|TRBJ1-1
CASSLGGEVTEAFF
TGTGCCAGCAGCCTAGGGGGCGAGGTAACTGAAGCTTTCTTT
>TRBV10-3|TRBD1|-|TRBJ2-7
CAIRGQGTGTIYEQYF
TGTGCCATCAGGGGACAGGGGACAGGGACAATATACGAGCAGTACTTC
>TRBV4-3|TRBD1|-|TRBJ1-3
CASSHGTASGNTIYF
TGCGCCAGCAGCCACGGGACAGCCTCTGGAAACACCATATATTTT
>TRBV7-9|-|-|TRBJ2-7
CASSTIYEQYF
TGTGCCAGCAGCACAATCTACGAGCAGTACTTC
>TRBV27|TRBD2|-|TRBJ2-1
CASSQLAGAYNEQFF
TGTGCCAGCAGTCAGCTAGCGGGGGCTTACAATGAGCAGTTCTTC
>TRBV7-9|TRBD1|once|TRBJ2-2
CASSLPGGAGGNTGELFF
TGTGCCAGCAGCCTCCCCGGCGGCGCAGGGGGGAACACCGGGGAGCTGTTTTTT
>TRBV6-5|-|-|TRBJ1-1
CASRGGTNTEAFF
TGTGCCAGCAGAGGAGGAACCAACACTGAAGCTTTCTTT
>TRBV10-3|TRBD2|few|TRBJ2-7
CAISESGRAAEQYF
TGTGCCATCAGTGAGTCGGGGAGGGCGGCCGAGCAGTACTTC
>TRBV28|TRBD1|once|TRBJ1-2
CASSLYTSPGQGAGYTF
TGTGCCAGCAGTCTTTACACCTCTCCGGGACAGGGTGCTGGCTACACCTTC
>TRBV9|TRBD1|-|TRBJ1-1
CASSARQGAFKLF
TGTGCCAGCAGCGCCCGACAGGGCGCCTTCAAATTGTTT
>TRBV7-2|-|-|TRBJ1-1
CASSPGGEGAFF
TGTGCCAGCAGCCCCGGGGGTGAGGGAGCTTTCTTT
>TRBV6-1|TRBD1|-|TRBJ1-5
CASSNRGLNNQPQHF
TGTGCCAGCAGTAACAGGGGGCTCAACAATCAGCCCCAGCATTTT
>TRBV6-5|TRBD1|-|TRBJ1-2
CASSYSDRGWGEGYTF
TGTGCCAGCAGTTACTCGGACAGGGGTTGGGGTGAAGGCTACACCTTC
>TRBV5-1|-|-|TRBJ1-1
CASTWGSTRGTEAFF
TGCGCCAGCACCTGGGGCAGCACCCGGGGGACTGAAGCTTTCTTT
>TRBV11-3|TRBD1|-|TRBJ1-6
CASRPGTVNSPLHF
TGTGCCAGCAGGCCCGGGACAGTTAATTCACCCCTCCACTTT
>TRBV19|-|-|TRBJ2-7
CASSIQQDLVYEQYF
TGTGCCAGTAGTATTCAGCAGGATCTGGTCTACGAGCAGTACTTC
>TRBV5-1|TRBD1|-|TRBJ1-4
CASSSMTGEGEKLFF
TGCGCCAGCAGCTCGATGACAGGGGAAGGAGAAAAACTGTTTTTT
>TRBV27|-|-|TRBJ2-2
CASSSRLVNTGELFF
TGTGCCAGCAGTTCCCGACTAGTGAACACCGGGGAGCTGTTTTTT
>TRBV14|-|-|TRBJ2-1
CASSQGSVRTGEQFF
TGTGCCAGCAGCCAAGGATCGGTAAGGACTGGTGAGCAGTTCTTC
>TRBV7-6|-|-|TRBJ2-3
CASNLGLSTSDTQYF
TGTGCCAGCAACCTCGGACTCTCAACCTCAGATACGCAGTATTTT
>TRBV5-1|TRBD1|-|TRBJ2-7
CASSRDRDEQYF
TGCGCCAGCAGCCGGGACAGGGACGAGCAGTACTTC
>TRBV9|-|-|TRBJ2-5
CASSPNLPGGRFLETQYF
TGTGCCAGCAGCCCAAACCTCCCCGGGGGGCGATTCCTGGAGACCCAGTACTTC
>TRBV5-1|TRBD1|once|TRBJ2-1
CASSPGQLNNEQFF
TGCGCCAGCAGCCCGGGACAGCTAAACAATGAGCAGTTCTTC
>TRBV18|TRBD1|-|TRBJ2-3
CASSPPPRTGEGKYF
TGTGCCAGCTCACCCCCCCCTCGGACAGGGGAAGGCAAGTATTTT
>TRBV28|-|-|TRBJ2-2
CASRTTGSQGGELFF
TGTGCCAGCAGGACTACAGGGAGTCAGGGCGGGGAGCTGTTTTTT
>TRBV9|TRBD2|-|TRBJ2-1
CASSGLAGVEQFF
TGTGCCAGCAGCGGGCTAGCGGGAGTTGAGCAGTTCTTC
>TRBV12-2|-|-|TRBJ2-7
CASRLARGLAARPYPHEQYF
TGTGCAAGTCGCTTAGCGCGGGGACTAGCGGCCAGACCCTACCCGCACGAGCAGTACTTC
>TRBV5-6|-|once|TRBJ2-5
CASGLLAEETQYF
TGTGCCAGCGGACTCCTAGCCGAAGAGACCCAGTACTTC
>TRBV19|-|-|TRBJ1-1
CASSIDEGGQYTEAFF
TGTGCCAGTAGTATAGACGAGGGGGGGCAGTACACTGAAGCTTTCTTT
>TRBV30|TRBD2|-|TRBJ2-7
CAWRREGSYEQYF
TGTGCCTGGAGGCGGGAGGGGTCCTACGAGCAGTACTTC
>TRBV7-9|TRBD1|-|TRBJ1-6
CASSRTGDNSPLHF
TGTGCCAGCAGCCGGACAGGGGACAATTCACCCCTCCACTTT
>TRBV6-1|-|-|TRBJ1-1
CASSEGSFRGDTEAFF
TGTGCCAGCAGTGAAGGGTCGTTCAGGGGAGACACTGAAGCTTTCTTT
>TRBV11-2|TRBD2|-|TRBJ2-1
CASSPRVGGRAIDEQFF
TGTGCCAGCAGCCCCCGGGTTGGAGGGAGGGCCATTGATGAGCAGTTCTTC
>TRBV29-1|TRBD2|-|TRBJ2-5
CRYPGLAGGLQYF
TGCAGATACCCGGGACTAGCGGGAGGGCTGCAGTACTTC
>TRBV14|-|-|TRBJ1-4
CASSQDFTGLNEKLFF
TGTGCCAGCAGCCAAGATTTCACAGGCCTTAATGAAAAACTGTTTTTT
>TRBV5-1|TRBD2|-|TRBJ2-1
CASMVSGSSYNEQFF
TGCGCCAGCATGGTTAGCGGGAGCTCCTACAATGAGCAGTTCTTC
>TRBV6-5|TRBD1|-|TRBJ1-2
CASSYAGQGVGGYTF
TGTGCCAGCAGTTACGCTGGGCAGGGGGTGGGGGGCTACACCTTC
>TRBV10-3|TRBD2|-|TRBJ2-1
CAISPTSGRAINNEQFF
TGTGCCATCAGTCCAACTAGCGGGAGGGCCATTAACAATGAGCAGTTCTTC
>TRBV30|-|-|TRBJ2-5
CAWTPGQGSWETQYF
TGTGCCTGGACCCCTGGCCAGGGAAGTTGGGAGACCCAGTACTTC
>TRBV5-6|TRBD2|few|TRBJ2-7
CASSSLSGRPYEQYF
TGTGCCAGCAGCTCCTTGAGCGGGAGGCCCTACGAGCAGTACTTC
>TRBV6-6|-|-|TRBJ2-7
CASSLDRFSYEQYF
TGTGCCAGCAGTCTAGACAGATTCTCCTACGAGCAGTACTTC
>TRBV4-1|-|-|TRBJ1-2
CASSPGGGNKPYGYTF
TGCGCCAGCAGCCCCGGGGGTGGCAACAAGCCCTATGGCTACACCTTC
>TRBV9|TRBD2|-|TRBJ2-3
CASSGGFSGRKTDTQYF
TGTGCCAGCAGCGGGGGGTTTAGCGGGAGGAAGACAGATACGCAGTATTTT
>TRBV30|TRBD2|-|TRBJ2-1
CAWSPKGLANNEQFF
TGTGCCTGGAGTCCAAAGGGACTAGCGAACAATGAGCAGTTCTTC
>TRBV4-2|TRBD1|-|TRBJ2-2
CASSQVGRGPGNTGELFF
TGTGCCAGCAGCCAAGTAGGAAGGGGGCCGGGTAACACCGGGGAGCTGTTTTTT
>TRBV19|TRBD2|once|TRBJ2-3
CASKVAGADTQYF
TGTGCCAGTAAAGTAGCGGGAGCAGATACGCAGTATTTT
>TRBV5-1|-|once|TRBJ1-1
CASSLAAQTEAFF
TGCGCCAGCAGCTTGGCCGCTCAGACTGAAGCTTTCTTT
>TRBV6-5|-|-|TRBJ2-4
CASSRRGGDIQYF
TGTGCCAGCAGCCGCCGGGGAGGAGACATTCAGTACTTC
>TRBV5-1|TRBD1|few|TRBJ1-1
CASSLTGTDNTEAFF
TGCGCCAGCAGCTTGACCGGGACAGATAACACTGAAGCTTTCTTT
>TRBV6-5|TRBD1|few|TRBJ2-1
CATLRDRAYNEQFF
TGTGCCACCCTCCGGGACAGGGCCTACAATGAGCAGTTCTTC
>TRBV7-9|-|-|TRBJ2-1
CASTPPPGDLNNEQFF
TGTGCCAGCACCCCACCCCCAGGGGATTTGAACAATGAGCAGTTCTTC
>TRBV19|-|few|TRBJ2-3
CASSPTGADTQYF
TGTGCCAGTAGCCCCACCGGGGCAGATACGCAGTATTTT